This TCR beta chain was captured by sequencing in a study of blood T cells in healthy people across ages. General study results and limits: The recorded TCR beta diversity per million T cells decreased in a roughly linear manner with age. Greater diversity and more naive CD4+ cells were seen in long-lived donors than in aged donors.

Each donor's blood draw was approximately 10 milliliters of peripheral blood. In the case of this clonotype: Its antigen is still unknown.

PCR was performed a second time for roughly 7 to 12 cycles using a sample-barcoded 5' primer and a J-beta primer mix. One entry per CDR3 protein, called by TCRdb with MiXCR from the 5' RACE reads. The sample lists just under 750,000 distinct CDR3 sequences, about 24% occurring once. Germline CDR1 SQVTM, CDR2 ANQGSEA. The CDR3 runs to 11 residues. The V gene lost 3 bases and the J gene lost 11 bases, with 13 bases spanning the gap. This rearrangement joins TRBV29-1 to TRBJ1-1; D is undetermined. Sequences were obtained from blood. The sequence came from a man in his 70s in good health. The CDR3 loop is CSVDRPNRAFF. CDR3 nucleotides: TGCAGCGTTGATAGGCCGAACCGGGCTTTCTTT.